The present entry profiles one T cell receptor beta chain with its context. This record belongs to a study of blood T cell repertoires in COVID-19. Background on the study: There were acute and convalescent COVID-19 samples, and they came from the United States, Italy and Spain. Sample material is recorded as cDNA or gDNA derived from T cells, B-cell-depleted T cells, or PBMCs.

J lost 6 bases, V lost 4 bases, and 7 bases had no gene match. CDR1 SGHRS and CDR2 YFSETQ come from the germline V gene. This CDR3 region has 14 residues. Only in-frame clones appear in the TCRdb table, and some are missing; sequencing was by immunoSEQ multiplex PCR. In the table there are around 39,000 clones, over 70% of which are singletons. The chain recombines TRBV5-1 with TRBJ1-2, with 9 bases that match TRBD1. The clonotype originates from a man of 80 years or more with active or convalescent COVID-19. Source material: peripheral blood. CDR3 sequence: CASSGMGQGNGYTF. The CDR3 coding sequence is TGCGCCAGCAGCGGAATGGGACAGGGTAATGGCTACACCTTC.